This T cell receptor beta chain comes out of a study of regulatory T cells in long-lasting Graves disease. Background on the study: Antithyroid drug exposure in newly diagnosed Graves' patients had lasted under 3 months.

This clonotype was picked up many times. Its target is not known. Broader study findings: There was favoring of TRBV28, TRBJ1-2 and TRBJ2-5 in persistent disease.

Building of the TCR beta libraries involved iRepertoire HTBI primers and Arm-PCR of CDR3 regions. One entry per CDR3 protein, called by TCRdb with MiXCR from the multiplex PCR reads. This table has roughly 360,000 distinct CDR3 sequences, 12% appearing once. The V and J ends lost 3 bases and 8 bases, in that order; junction bases with no gene match: 6. The germline gives CDR1 MNHEY, CDR2 SVGEGT. The CDR3 is made up of 14 amino acids. The time point was: newly diagnosed GD, antithyroid drugs for less than 3 months. From RNA extracted from PBMCs, the TCR library was made. This sample also belongs to another study, concerning T cells in Graves' hyperthyroidism and ophthalmopathy. From that paper: The TCR CDR3 first-round RT-PCR relied on the HTBI primer set. Peripheral blood also featured most of the thyroid clonotypes expanded above 0.001.

The receptor's source is a young woman with Graves disease. Sequencing was performed on peripheral blood mononuclear cells (PBMCs), taken at new diagnosis, from a patient treated with antithyroid drugs. The chain uses TRBV6-2 or TRBV6-3 and TRBJ2-1, with 8 bases matching TRBD2. Written as DNA, the CDR3 is TGTGCCAGCAGTTATAACGGGGGGGCCCATGAGCAGTTCTTC. Amino acid sequence: CASSYNGGAHEQFF.